This T cell receptor beta chain comes out of a study of beta chain features in type 1 diabetes. Notes on the study in general: Overrepresentation of cells with high TCR expression could result from cDNA sequencing. The influence of HLA type on TCRB rearrangement stayed undetermined. Among patients with Type 1 diabetes, TCRB CDR3s were moderately but significantly shorter in every one of the four CD4+ subsets.

This clone turned up a few times. The antigen is not known. What was sequenced were expressed TCRB transcripts, since all of the isolated RNA had been reverse transcribed. Only in-frame clones appear in the TCRdb table, and some are missing; sequencing was by immunoSEQ multiplex PCR. The profile covers approximately 240,000 clones, with roughly 17% appearing a single time and approximately 0.087% taken by the ten largest. Sequencing was carried out using naive CD4+ T cells from blood. The TCR was taken from a man aged 25 to 40 with type 1 diabetes.

Here the CDR3 DNA reads TGCGCCAGCAGCCAAGATCCAGACAGGGTCGATAAAGCTTTCTTT. Translation: CASSQDPDRVDKAFF. The V call is TRBV4-1, the J call TRBJ1-1, with 7 nucleotides matching TRBD1. CDR1 and CDR2 (germline): MGHRA, YSYEKL. The CDR3 has 15 amino acids. Trimming cost V 0 bases and J 9 bases; bases outside gene matches: 10.